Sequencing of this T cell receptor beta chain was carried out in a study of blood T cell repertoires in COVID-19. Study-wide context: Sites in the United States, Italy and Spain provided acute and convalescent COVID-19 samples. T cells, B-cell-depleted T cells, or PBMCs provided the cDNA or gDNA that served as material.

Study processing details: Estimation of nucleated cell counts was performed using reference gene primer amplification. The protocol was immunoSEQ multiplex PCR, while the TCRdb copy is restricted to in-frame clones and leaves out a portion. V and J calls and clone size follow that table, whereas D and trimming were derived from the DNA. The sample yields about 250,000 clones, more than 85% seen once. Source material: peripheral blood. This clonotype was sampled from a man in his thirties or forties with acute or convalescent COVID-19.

In DNA form, the CDR3 reads TGTGCCAGCAGCTCAACAGGTCGCATGAACACTGAAGCTTTCTTT. Protein sequence: CASSSTGRMNTEAFF. The chain is built from TRBV9 and TRBJ1-1; the D gene is possibly TRBD1 (5 bases). CDR1 and CDR2 (germline): SGDLS, YYNGEE. The V gene lost 4 bases and the J gene lost 0 bases, with 13 bases spanning the gap. This CDR3 has 15 amino acids.